The entry below gives a single TCR beta chain sequence along with its context. Its antigen is not known. TCRdb's copy holds only in-frame clones and misses some; the assay was immunoSEQ multiplex PCR. The sample has roughly 8,100 clones; 85% to 90% are singletons. Described time point: week 3, after first cycle of checkpoint inhibitor. This CDR3 comprises 13 residues. Germline CDR1 reads PRHDT; CDR2 reads FYEKMQ (reference sequence). This sample was taken from a study of blood T cell dynamics during melanoma immunotherapy. The study's findings and limits: At W3, later disease-control patients showed bifurcated PBMC repertoire changes, unlike progressors.

The chain joins TRBV13 to TRBJ2-5; D perhaps matches TRBD1 (5 bases). The last part of the DNA fits TRBJ2-7 better; the J call may be wrong. Source: blood, taken from a patient treated with checkpoint blockade. This receptor was obtained from a human donor with melanoma. CDR3 protein: CASSEDITYEQYF. Here the CDR3 DNA reads TGTGCCAGCAGCGAGGACATCACATACGAGCAGTACTTC.